The rows below give T cell receptor beta chains drawn from one sample of a study of shared clonotypes between healthy human individuals. The method was immunoSEQ multiplex PCR; TCRdb's version includes in-frame clones alone and lacks a portion of them. The data show fewer than 2.5 million clones, more than 85% seen once. Sample: naive CD4+ T cells from PBMCs. The source of these receptors is a man in his late teens or twenties in good health. Some clones in this sample may be carry-over from other donors' samples. Both conserved end residues are trimmed from each CDR3.

CDR3 protein | J gene | V gene
ASSGGSGGAYGIQY | TRBJ2-4 | TRBV28
ASSSSGTLNTEAF | TRBJ1-1 | TRBV5-1
ASSLVGTYNEQF | TRBJ2-1 | TRBV7-8
SVLGLLNTEAF | TRBJ1-1 | TRBV29-1
ASSLTVGADTQY | TRBJ2-3 | TRBV11-2
ASSFDRRHTGELF | TRBJ2-2 | TRBV11-1
ASSAGGGETQY | TRBJ2-5 | TRBV9
ASAEVAGNTIY | TRBJ1-3 | TRBV6-5
ASSLSENYGYT | TRBJ1-2 | TRBV2
SASGDGYT | TRBJ1-2 | TRBV20-1
ASRGTGGTGELF | TRBJ2-2 | TRBV6-5
ASSSTRGDTQY | TRBJ2-3 | TRBV7-6
ASSNNPGVTQH | TRBJ1-5 | TRBV6-5
ASSLARGGYT | TRBJ1-2 | TRBV7-8
ASSNQGPPSAEAF | TRBJ1-1 | TRBV9
AISEQGAEEDTQY | TRBJ2-3 | TRBV10-3
ASSPMSRGTGELF | TRBJ2-2 | TRBV5-6
ASRAGAAVHSGNTIY | TRBJ1-3 | TRBV2
ASSLGPLETQY | TRBJ2-5 | TRBV5-1
ASSLGATGGEETQY | TRBJ2-5 | TRBV7-2
ACEKTGVKNQPQH | TRBJ1-5 | TRBV6-1
ASRSGAAGESTGNEQF | TRBJ2-1 | TRBV19
ASRPQGQETQY | TRBJ2-5 | TRBV5-1
ASSVSGERGTDTQY | TRBJ2-3 | TRBV2
ASSAKAGMGYT | TRBJ1-2 | TRBV19
ASSAGQGPGNTIY | TRBJ1-3 | TRBV18
ASIRLAGAETQY | TRBJ2-5 | TRBV2
ASSPGILWNEQF | TRBJ2-1 | TRBV7-3
ASSAETYNEQF | TRBJ2-1 | TRBV6-1
ASSNTGLVDEQY | TRBJ2-7 | TRBV9
ASSQGTAAYGYT | TRBJ1-2 | TRBV6-6
ASTRGGNTGELF | TRBJ2-2 | TRBV9
ASMSSHNYGYT | TRBJ1-2 | TRBV28
ASSLPRGTANPYEQY | TRBJ2-7 | TRBV7-2
ASSTGGLGSQAF | TRBJ1-1 | TRBV5-1
AWNSGLAKNIQY | TRBJ2-4 | TRBV30
ASSLDRGRWAGELF | TRBJ2-2 | TRBV5-1
ASSSWEGVTYEQY | TRBJ2-7 | TRBV7-9
ASSLSRSSGRGTDTQY | TRBJ2-3 | TRBV11-2
ASRERQGSYEQY | TRBJ2-7 | TRBV6-6
ASSRGRRDGYT | TRBJ1-2 | TRBV6-6
AWTPTAAYEQY | TRBJ2-7 | TRBV30
ASSLVGLSTDTQY | TRBJ2-3 | TRBV28
ASALTSGYNEQF | TRBJ2-1 | TRBV6-1
ASSLFSGSSYEQY | TRBJ2-7 | TRBV28
ASSQEAGQAITGELF | TRBJ2-2 | TRBV4-2
ASSFGGRGNTIY | TRBJ1-3 | TRBV5-1
ASSPAQGLNEQY | TRBJ2-7 | TRBV6-5
ASRQGIEGNEQF | TRBJ2-1 | TRBV18
ASSAGTSGYEQY | TRBJ2-7 | TRBV18
ASSTGTADSGANVLT | TRBJ2-6 | TRBV5-1
ASSLGTGNYEQY | TRBJ2-7 | TRBV7-9
ASRRGAAYEQY | TRBJ2-7 | TRBV28